Sequencing of this T cell receptor (beta chain) was carried out in a study of T-cell memory formation after mild COVID-19. With 5 bases removed from V and 6 bases from J, the gap between germline ends came to 19 bases. The CDR3 is 15 residues long. From germline, CDR1 is SGHTA and CDR2 FQGNSA. Note on this clonotype: The antigen is unknown.

Study-level findings and limits: Later expanders leaned CD4+, whereas day 15 to 85 contracting clones were balanced CD4/CD8.

A 5'RACE reaction primed in the constant segment made cDNA libraries of TCR alpha and TCR beta, and these carried sample barcodes and UMIs. TCRdb analysed the 5' RACE reads with MiXCR anew, one entry per CDR3 protein. The data contain a few hundred thousand distinct CDR3 sequences, over 15% of them singletons. This chain connects TRBV7-2 to TRBJ1-1, with D possibly matching TRBD1 (6 bases). Specimen: PBMCs or a T cell subset sorted from them (not recorded which). This clonotype was obtained from a man aged 18 to 30 who had mild COVID-19 (a few samples of this study predate the infection). Cell type and time point are not known. Here the CDR3 DNA reads TGTGCCAGCAGCAAGGGGGGCCAGATATTCGCTGAAGCTTTCTTT. Translation gives CASSKGGQIFAEAFF.